This T cell receptor beta chain was identified in a study of cytomegalovirus exposure and HLA in healthy donors. TCRdb's table, derived via immunoSEQ multiplex PCR, lists solely in-frame clones and lacks some. This sample has some 340,000 clones; roughly 87% occur once, and the top ten carry roughly 1.1%. This CDR3 spans 13 amino acids. Germline trimming cut 4 bases from V and 7 bases from J; bases unmatched to any gene: 3. Per germline, CDR1 MNHEY and CDR2 SVGAGI. The J gene is TRBJ1-5, the V gene TRBV6-5; 8 nucleotides match TRBD1. The sequencing input was PBMCs. This receptor was taken from a woman in her 30s in good health and CMV-seropositive. CDR3 sequence (DNA): TGTGCCAGCAGTTGGACAGGGACCCAGCCCCAGCATTTT. This codes for CASSWTGTQPQHF.